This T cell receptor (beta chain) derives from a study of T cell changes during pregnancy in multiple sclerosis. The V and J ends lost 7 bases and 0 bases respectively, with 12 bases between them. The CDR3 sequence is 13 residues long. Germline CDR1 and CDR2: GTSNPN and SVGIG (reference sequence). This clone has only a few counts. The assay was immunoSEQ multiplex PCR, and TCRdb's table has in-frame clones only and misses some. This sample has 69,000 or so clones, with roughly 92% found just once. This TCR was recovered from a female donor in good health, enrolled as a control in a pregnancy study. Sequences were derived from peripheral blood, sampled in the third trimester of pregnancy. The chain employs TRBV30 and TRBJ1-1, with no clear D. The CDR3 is CASQSDLNTEAFF. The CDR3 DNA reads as TGTGCCTCCCAATCGGACTTGAACACTGAAGCTTTCTTT.